What follows are 2 T cell receptor beta chains derived from one specimen sequenced in a study of PD-1 blockade in classical Hodgkin lymphoma. This table comes from immunoSEQ multiplex PCR, and its TCRdb copy is limited to in-frame clones, with some not included. The profile shows under 95,000 clones, approximately 91% of them singletons. Each patient relapsed following autologous stem cell transplantation, and prior brentuximab vedotin exposure differed. Sequences were derived from peripheral blood mononuclear cells (PBMCs), sampled before the second cycle of nivolumab. The source of these receptors is a human donor with classical Hodgkin lymphoma.

In this sample, this clone turned up once. The J gene is TRBJ2-1, the V gene TRBV9; 7 positions agree with TRBD2. The CDR3 is 15 residues long. V lost 2 bases to trimming and J lost 6 bases; unmatched junction nucleotides: 8. Germline CDR1 SGDLS, CDR2 YYNGEE. The CDR3 loop is CASSVGGSVGNEQFF. CDR3 in DNA: TGTGCCAGCAGCGTCGGCGGGAGTGTCGGCAATGAGCAGTTCTTC.

The chain recombines TRBV7-2 with TRBJ1-1; TRBD1 might be the D (5 bases). Trimming shortened V by 2 bases and J by 1 base, and 8 bases separated the two germline ends. This CDR3 is 14 amino acids long. The germline gives CDR1 SGHTA, CDR2 FQGNSA. CDR3 nucleotides: TGTGCCAGCAGCTTATGGGGGACGAACACTGAAGCTTTCTTT. This sequence encodes CASSLWGTNTEAFF. The whole variable domain, filled in from reference TRBV7-2 and TRBJ1-1, reads GAGVSQSPSNKVTEKGKDVELRCDPISGHTALYWYRQSLGQGLEFLIYFQGNSAPDKSGLPSDRFSAERTGGSVSTLTIQRTQQEDSAVYLCASSLWGTNTEAFFGQGTRLTVV.